Following are 22 T cell receptor beta chains from one sample sequenced in a study of shared clonotypes between healthy human individuals. Clones were read by immunoSEQ multiplex PCR, and TCRdb kept only the in-frame ones, dropping some. The data hold roughly 1 million clones, with around 78% observed a single time. The sequenced material came from memory CD4+ T cells from PBMCs. Noted subset: CD45RA-negative fraction. These receptors all come from a man between 18 and 29 years old in good health. Some clones in this sample may be carry-over from other donors' samples.

The gene calls are TRBV30 and TRBJ2-7; 9 nucleotides match TRBD1. The CDR3 has 15 amino acids. CDR1 and CDR2 (germline): GTSNPN, SVGIG (reference sequence). Trimming at V came to 8 bases and at J to 1 base, leaving 12 bases not matched to a gene. The CDR3 loop reads CAQYTPGQGSYEQYF. CDR3 nucleotides: TGTGCCCAATACACCCCGGGACAGGGATCCTACGAGCAGTACTTC.

The V and J genes are TRBV9 and TRBJ2-1; 8 positions match TRBD2. CDR3 length equals 17 residues. J gave up 3 bases and V 0 bases, and 8 bases lay outside the gene matches. Germline CDR1 is SGDLS and CDR2 is YYNGEE. This CDR3 is CASSVAIHSGDYNEQFF. The CDR3 nucleotides read TGTGCCAGCAGCGTAGCTATACATAGCGGGGACTACAATGAGCAGTTCTTC.

V and J are TRBV6-1 and TRBJ1-1; D not resolved. The V end was cut by 7 bases, the J end by 1 base, with 4 bases between. The germline gives CDR1 MNHNS, CDR2 SASEGT. The length of the CDR3 is 11 residues. CDR3 residues: CASTKNTEAFF. CDR3 bases: TGTGCCAGCACCAAGAACACTGAAGCTTTCTTT.

The rearrangement uses TRBV9 and TRBJ1-1, with a weak D call TRBD1 (5 bases). Trimming removed 0 bases at V and 6 bases at J, with 9 bases between. CDR1 and CDR2 (germline): SGDLS, YYNGEE. The CDR3 sequence is 13 residues long. Here the CDR3 DNA reads TGTGCCAGCAGCGTAGAAAGGGGTTCTGAAGCTTTCTTT. Its protein is CASSVERGSEAFF.

To note about this clone: Being one base from a much bigger clone, this may be a read error. The rearrangement uses TRBV6-5 and TRBJ2-6; no definite D call. Between the trimmed V and J ends, which lost 0 bases and 3 bases, there was a span of 0 bases. The V gene's germline CDR1 is MNHEY and CDR2 SVGAGI. This CDR3 has 13 amino acids. In DNA, the CDR3 is TGTGCCAGCAGTTACTCTGGGGCCAACGTCCTGACTTTC. Its translation is CASSYSGANVLTF.

This chain links TRBV5-1 with TRBJ1-2; D remains unclear. V lost 4 bases and J 4 bases, leaving 11 bases between the germline ends. There are 13 residues in the CDR3. The germline V gene has CDR1 SGHRS and CDR2 YFSETQ. The CDR3 here is CASSPAEAYGYTF. In DNA, the CDR3 is TGCGCCAGCAGCCCCGCTGAGGCCTATGGCTACACCTTC.

The chain recombines TRBV28 with TRBJ1-2; TRBD1 might be the D (6 bases). Trimming removed 8 bases from V and 8 bases from J, with 24 bases in between. The CDR3 runs to 15 residues. The germline gives CDR1 MDHEN, CDR2 SYDVKM. CDR3 sequence: CASHRGAWGPEGYTF. The CDR3 DNA is TGTGCCAGCCACCGGGGGGCGTGGGGACCGGAGGGCTACACCTTC.

This chain joins TRBV7-2 and TRBJ2-1; tentative D call: TRBD1 (5 bases). Germline-derived CDR1 and CDR2 are SGHTA and FQGNSA. V dropped 1 base and J dropped 10 bases, with 8 bases sitting between them. The CDR3 sequence is 12 residues long. The CDR3 sequence is CASSLGQQEQFF. In DNA, the CDR3 is TGTGCCAGCAGCTTAGGACAGCAGGAGCAGTTCTTC.

The table lists this clone with a count of one. J is TRBJ2-3 and V is TRBV4-2, with 8 bases matching TRBD2. Trimming removed 4 bases from V and 0 bases from J; junction bases left unmatched: 9. The CDR3 runs to 17 residues. In germline, CDR1 is LGHNA, CDR2 YNFKEQ. The CDR3 is CASSRVPGGTSTDTQYF. The DNA of the CDR3 is TGTGCCAGCAGCCGGGTTCCGGGGGGGACGAGCACAGATACGCAGTATTTT.

V usage is TRBV4-3 and J usage is TRBJ1-2; possibly TRBD1 for D (5 bases). V lost 1 base to trimming and J lost 8 bases, with 29 bases between them. CDR1 and CDR2 (germline): LGHNA, YSLEER. CDR3 length equals 19 residues. The CDR3 reads CASSQAELSTGGGVGGYTF. CDR3 coding DNA: TGCGCCAGCAGCCAAGCCGAACTGTCGACTGGGGGAGGGGTAGGAGGCTACACCTTC.

A word on this clone: Other nucleotide sequences from this sample produce the same CDR3. The chain carries TRBV30 and TRBJ1-1; D is unresolved. V was cut by 0 bases and J by 2 bases, with 4 bases left in between. This CDR3 contains 12 residues. Per germline, CDR1 GTSNPN and CDR2 SVGIG (reference sequence). Written as DNA, the CDR3 is TGTGCCTGGAGTGTGGGAAACACTGAAGCTTTCTTT. This translates into CAWSVGNTEAFF.

This sequence joins TRBV5-1 and TRBJ2-1, with D possibly being TRBD2 (6 bases). Germline CDR1 SGHRS, CDR2 YFSETQ. The CDR3 sequence is 14 residues long. V dropped 6 bases and J dropped 0 bases, with 10 bases sitting between them. CDR3 nucleotides: TGCGCCAGCAACGGCGGGAACTCCTACAATGAGCAGTTCTTC. Protein sequence: CASNGGNSYNEQFF.

The chain links TRBV6-5 to TRBJ1-5, with D unclear. The CDR3 has 14 amino acids. The V end was cut by 8 bases, the J end by 1 base, with 12 bases between. Germline V gives CDR1 MNHEY, CDR2 SVGAGI. The CDR3 loop is CASQRAQSNQPQHF. CDR3 bases: TGTGCCAGCCAGAGGGCGCAGAGCAATCAGCCCCAGCATTTT.

Concerning this clone itself: Within the sample, other DNA sequences also encode this same CDR3. The genes are TRBV28 and TRBJ2-7; D remains ambiguous. Trimming removed 4 bases from V and 2 bases from J, with 6 bases in between. The CDR3 runs 12 residues. Per the germline V gene, CDR1 is MDHEN and CDR2 is SYDVKM. The CDR3 is CASSSLPYEQYF. CDR3 nucleotides: TGTGCCAGCAGTTCCCTGCCCTACGAGCAGTACTTC.

The chain carries TRBV6-1 and TRBJ1-5; maybe TRBD1 (6 bases). With 1 base removed from V and 8 bases from J, the gap between germline ends came to 12 bases. Germline V gene sequence: CDR1 MNHNS, CDR2 SASEGT. The CDR3 totals 14 residues. The CDR3 region has the DNA TGTGCCAGCAGTGAAGTCAGGGGCCGTGAGCCCCAGCATTTT. Translation gives CASSEVRGREPQHF.

The chain recombines TRBV27 with TRBJ2-7; 9 bases align to TRBD2. V shed 5 bases and J 4 bases; nucleotides not matched to a gene: 9. There are 15 residues in the CDR3. The germline gives CDR1 MNHEY, CDR2 SMNVEV (reference sequence). The CDR3 here is CASSMAGGPSYEQYF. The CDR3, as DNA: TGTGCCAGCAGTATGGCGGGAGGGCCCTCATACGAGCAGTACTTC.

The J gene is TRBJ2-1, the V gene TRBV7-3; the match to TRBD2 covers 10 bases. Germline V gene data show CDR1 as SGHTA and CDR2 as FQGTGA. Trimming removed 5 bases from V and 8 bases from J; junction bases left unmatched: 3. The CDR3 extends over 13 amino acids. This CDR3 reads CASSRGTSDEQFF. In nucleotides, the CDR3 is TGTGCCAGCAGCAGAGGGACTAGCGATGAGCAGTTCTTC.

The chain carries TRBV27 and TRBJ1-5; D remains ambiguous. The CDR3 spans 11 residues. The V end was cut by 8 bases, the J end by 0 bases, with 2 bases between. Germline CDR1 reads MNHEY; CDR2 reads SMNVEV (reference sequence). Here the CDR3 DNA reads TGTGCCAGCCATAGCAATCAGCCCCAGCATTTT. The encoded protein is CASHSNQPQHF.

The V and J genes are TRBV2 and TRBJ2-3; no clear D. The CDR3 totals 13 residues. V lost 6 bases and J 3 bases, leaving 10 bases between the germline ends. CDR1 SNHLY and CDR2 FYNNEI come from the germline V gene. CDR3 sequence reads: CASRQTRTDTQYF. The CDR3 region has the DNA TGTGCCAGCAGGCAGACACGGACAGATACGCAGTATTTT.

In regard to this clone: One base away lies a much larger clone, so this may be a sequencing read error. V and J are TRBV7-9 and TRBJ2-1; 10 positions match TRBD2. Germline CDR1 SEHNR, CDR2 FQNEAQ (reference sequence). This CDR3 spans 14 amino acids. This chain's CDR3 is CASSLAGAYNEQFF. DNA of the CDR3: TGTGCCAGCAGCCTAGCGGGAGCCTACAATGAGCAGTTCTTC.

The chain uses TRBV5-1 and TRBJ2-1, with unresolved D. Trimming took 0 bases from V and 1 from J, leaving 11 bases between them. Germline assignment: CDR1 SGHRS and CDR2 YFSETQ. The CDR3 runs to 16 residues. The CDR3 region has the DNA TGCGCCAGCAGCTTGGGACCGGGTTTATCCTACAATGAGCAGTTCTTC. It specifies CASSLGPGLSYNEQFF.

The chain recombines TRBV7-6 with TRBJ2-5; D uncertain. Per germline, CDR1 SGHVS and CDR2 FNYEAQ. Trimming took off 5 bases at V and 5 bases at J, with 9 bases between the two ends. This CDR3 has 12 amino acids. CDR3 residues: CASSVNRETQYF. CDR3 nucleotides: TGTGCCAGCAGCGTAAACCGGGAGACCCAGTACTTC.